This TCR beta chain was recorded in a study of blood T cell repertoires in COVID-19. Study-level information: From T cells, B-cell-depleted T cells, or PBMCs came the material, which was cDNA or gDNA.

The CDR3 covers 15 residues. After removal of 6 bases from V and 4 bases from J, the junction contained 11 bases not matched to a gene. The germline CDR1 and CDR2 sequences are SNHLY and FYNNEI. Clones were sequenced by immunoSEQ multiplex PCR, and TCRdb holds only the in-frame ones, with some missing. This table holds about 480,000 clones, around nine tenths found once. Everyone who took part was 18 to 89 years old, and they came from 24 US areas. Cohort 3 recovery required two negative PCRs, clearance, or symptom resolution. Sequencing was performed on PBMCs or T cells enriched from blood (not recorded which). The sequence derives from a woman between 40 and 50 years old who had recovered from COVID-19. This chain connects TRBV2 to TRBJ2-7; 8 bases align to TRBD1. CDR3 DNA: TGTGCCAGCAGACCAAACAGGGGGATCTTTTACGAGCAGTACTTC. Protein: CASRPNRGIFYEQYF.